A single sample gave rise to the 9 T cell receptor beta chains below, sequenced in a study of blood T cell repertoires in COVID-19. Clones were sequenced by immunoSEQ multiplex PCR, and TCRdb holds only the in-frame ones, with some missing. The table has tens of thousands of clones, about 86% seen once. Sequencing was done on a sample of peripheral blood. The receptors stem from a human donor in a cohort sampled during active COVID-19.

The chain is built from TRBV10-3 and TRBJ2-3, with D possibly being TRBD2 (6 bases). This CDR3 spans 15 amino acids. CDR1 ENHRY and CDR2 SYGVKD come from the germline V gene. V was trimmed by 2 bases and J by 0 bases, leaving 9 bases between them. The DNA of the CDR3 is TGTGCCATCAGTGAGATTGGGGGGAGCACAGATACGCAGTATTTT. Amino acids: CAISEIGGSTDTQYF.

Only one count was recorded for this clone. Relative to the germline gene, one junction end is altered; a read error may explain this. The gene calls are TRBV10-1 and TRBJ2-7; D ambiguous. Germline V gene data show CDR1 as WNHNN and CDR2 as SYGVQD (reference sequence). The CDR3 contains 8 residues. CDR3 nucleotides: TGCGCCAGCAGGGTTCCGGACTTC. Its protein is CASRVPDF.

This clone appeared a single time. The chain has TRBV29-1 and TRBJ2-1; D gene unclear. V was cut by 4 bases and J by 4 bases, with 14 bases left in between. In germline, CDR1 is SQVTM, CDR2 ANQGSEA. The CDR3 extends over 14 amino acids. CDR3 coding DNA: TGCAGCGTTGGCGTGCTAGGCAGTTACAATGAGCAGTTCTTC. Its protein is CSVGVLGSYNEQFF.

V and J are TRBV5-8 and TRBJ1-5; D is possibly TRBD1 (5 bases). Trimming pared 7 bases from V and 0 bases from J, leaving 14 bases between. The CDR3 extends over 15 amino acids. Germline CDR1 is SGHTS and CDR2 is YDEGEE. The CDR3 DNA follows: TGTGCCAGCGGGGCGGGGCAGTTTAGCAATCAGCCCCAGCATTTT. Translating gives CASGAGQFSNQPQHF.

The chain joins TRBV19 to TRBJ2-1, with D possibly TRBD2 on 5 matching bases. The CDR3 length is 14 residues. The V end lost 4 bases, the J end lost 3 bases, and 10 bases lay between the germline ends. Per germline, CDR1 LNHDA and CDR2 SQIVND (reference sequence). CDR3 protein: CASSTPDYYNEQFF. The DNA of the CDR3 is TGTGCCAGTAGTACACCCGACTACTACAATGAGCAGTTCTTC.

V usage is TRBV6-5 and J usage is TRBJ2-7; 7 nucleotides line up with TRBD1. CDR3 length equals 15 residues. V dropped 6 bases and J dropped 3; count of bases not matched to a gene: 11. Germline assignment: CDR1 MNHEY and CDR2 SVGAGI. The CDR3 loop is CASSLGQAKVYEQYF. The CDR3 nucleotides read TGTGCCAGCAGCCTTGGACAGGCAAAGGTCTACGAGCAGTACTTC.

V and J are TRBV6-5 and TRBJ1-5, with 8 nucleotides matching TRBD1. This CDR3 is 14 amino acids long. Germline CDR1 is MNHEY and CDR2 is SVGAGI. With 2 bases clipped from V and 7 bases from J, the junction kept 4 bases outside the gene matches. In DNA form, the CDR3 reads TGTGCCAGCAGTTACCGCCAGGGGGCGCAGCCCCAGCATTTT. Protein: CASSYRQGAQPQHF.

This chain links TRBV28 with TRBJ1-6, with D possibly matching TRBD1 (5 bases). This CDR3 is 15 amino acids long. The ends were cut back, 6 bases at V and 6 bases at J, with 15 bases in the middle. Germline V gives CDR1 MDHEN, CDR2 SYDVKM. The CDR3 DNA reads TGTGCCAGCAGAGGGCCGACAGCCATTAATTCACCCCTCCACTTT. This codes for CASRGPTAINSPLHF.

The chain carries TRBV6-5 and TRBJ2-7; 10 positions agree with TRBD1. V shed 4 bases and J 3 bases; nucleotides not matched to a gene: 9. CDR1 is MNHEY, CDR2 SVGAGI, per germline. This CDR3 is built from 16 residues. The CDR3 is CASSSIGTGVLYEQYF. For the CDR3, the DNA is TGTGCCAGCAGTTCCATCGGGACAGGGGTCCTCTACGAGCAGTACTTC.